Listed below are T cell receptor beta chains from one sample, sequenced in a study of cytomegalovirus exposure and HLA in healthy donors. Profiled with immunoSEQ multiplex PCR; TCRdb holds only in-frame clones, not every one. This table has 150,000 to 200,000 clones, under 80% appearing once. The material sequenced was PBMCs. These receptors were taken from a man aged 40-55 years in good health and CMV-seronegative. Both conserved end residues are part of each CDR3. A D gene is named only where the DNA matches it firmly. Size is stated for part of the rows, as once, few or many counts, or as a class when the clone is expanded.

size	V	D	J	CDR3	DNA
-	TRBV7-2	-	TRBJ1-5	CASSLITRSAARSNQPQHF	TGTGCCAGCAGCTTAATAACCCGGTCCGCCGCCAGGAGCAATCAGCCCCAGCATTTT
-	TRBV30	TRBD2	TRBJ2-3	CAWREGLGGTDTQYF	TGTGCCTGGAGAGAGGGACTAGGGGGCACAGATACGCAGTATTTT
-	TRBV30	-	TRBJ2-3	CAWSVQRDTQYF	TGTGCCTGGAGTGTACAGCGGGATACGCAGTATTTT
-	TRBV15	-	TRBJ1-5	CATSRAKVAGRQPQHF	TGTGCCACCAGCAGGGCCAAGGTGGCGGGGAGGCAGCCCCAGCATTTT
-	TRBV14	TRBD1	TRBJ1-2	CASSQDRGQGLSGYTF	TGTGCCAGCAGCCAAGATCGGGGACAGGGGTTGAGTGGCTACACCTTC
-	TRBV7-9	-	TRBJ2-7	CSSSPTGPKQYF	TGTTCCAGCAGCCCGACAGGCCCAAAGCAGTACTTC
few	TRBV7-2	TRBD1	TRBJ2-7	CASSPGQGAYEQYF	TGTGCCAGCAGCCCGGGACAGGGGGCGTACGAGCAGTACTTC
-	TRBV14	-	TRBJ2-7	CASSQDWTVHSYEQYF	TGTGCCAGCAGCCAAGACTGGACAGTCCACTCCTACGAGCAGTACTTC
-	TRBV5-6	TRBD1	TRBJ1-1	CASSADREVMNTEAFF	TGTGCCAGCAGCGCGGACAGGGAGGTTATGAACACTGAAGCTTTCTTT
-	TRBV6-6	-	TRBJ2-7	CASSYSEGPLYEQYF	TGTGCCAGCAGTTACTCGGAGGGGCCCCTTTACGAGCAGTACTTC
once	TRBV19	TRBD1	TRBJ1-4	CASAGTGEGEKLFF	TGTGCCAGCGCCGGGACAGGTGAAGGGGAAAAACTGTTTTTT
few	TRBV29-1	TRBD2	TRBJ2-1	CSVPRGYNEQFF	TGCAGCGTTCCGCGGGGGTACAATGAGCAGTTCTTC
-	TRBV7-9	TRBD1	TRBJ1-2	CASSPQPSGQGALVYGYTF	TGTGCCAGCAGCCCCCAACCCTCGGGACAGGGGGCGCTGGTCTATGGCTACACCTTC
-	TRBV7-2	TRBD2	TRBJ2-3	CASSLLSGSVVDTQYF	TGTGCCAGCAGCTTACTTAGCGGGAGTGTGGTAGATACGCAGTATTTT
few	TRBV30	-	TRBJ2-5	CAWSEGGLGETQYF	TGTGCCTGGAGTGAGGGAGGTCTCGGTGAGACCCAGTACTTC
-	TRBV21-1	-	TRBJ2-2	CASTLRSQGTRNTGELFF	TGTGCCAGCACCCTTCGAAGCCAAGGGACTAGAAACACCGGGGAGCTGTTTTTT
-	TRBV18	TRBD1	TRBJ1-1	CASSPDRVATEAFF	TGTGCCAGCTCACCGGACAGGGTGGCCACTGAAGCTTTCTTT
-	TRBV5-1	TRBD2	TRBJ2-1	CASSGGLAGGPPEGNEQFF	TGCGCCAGCAGCGGAGGACTAGCGGGGGGGCCGCCCGAAGGTAATGAGCAGTTCTTC
few	TRBV6-6	TRBD1	TRBJ2-7	CASRRDRESSYEQYF	TGTGCCAGCAGGAGGGACAGGGAGAGCTCCTACGAGCAGTACTTC
-	TRBV30	-	TRBJ1-2	CAWSVLPRQRSSNGYTF	TGTGCCTGGAGTGTACTCCCCCGACAGAGGTCTTCAAATGGCTACACCTTC
-	TRBV2	-	TRBJ1-1	CASSWDNPMNTEAFF	TGTGCCAGCAGCTGGGACAATCCCATGAACACTGAAGCTTTCTTT
once	TRBV28	-	TRBJ1-3	CASSFGGTSGNTIYF	TGTGCCAGCAGTTTTGGAGGGACCTCTGGAAACACCATATATTTT
-	TRBV5-1	-	TRBJ1-1	CASSLAGQPGDTEAFF	TGCGCCAGCAGCTTGGCCGGACAGCCAGGGGACACTGAAGCTTTCTTT
-	TRBV29-1	-	TRBJ1-1	CSVGPRAGNTEAFF	TGCAGCGTTGGACCCAGGGCGGGAAACACTGAAGCTTTCTTT
-	TRBV6-6	-	TRBJ2-6	CASNTDSSGANVLTF	TGTGCCAGCAACACAGACAGCTCTGGGGCCAACGTCCTGACTTTC
few	TRBV29-1	TRBD1	TRBJ2-2	CSVAGTVNTGELFF	TGCAGCGTCGCCGGGACAGTGAACACCGGGGAGCTGTTTTTT
-	TRBV28	TRBD1	TRBJ1-1	CASSGAGTGNTEAFF	TGTGCCAGCAGTGGGGCAGGGACAGGGAACACTGAAGCTTTCTTT
few	TRBV4-1	-	TRBJ2-2	CASSQDTSWNTGELFF	TGCGCCAGCAGCCAAGACACTAGCTGGAACACCGGGGAGCTGTTTTTT
-	TRBV11-3	TRBD2	TRBJ2-7	CASSLTGEGEQYF	TGTGCCAGCAGCTTAACTGGGGAGGGCGAGCAGTACTTC
-	TRBV7-9	TRBD1	TRBJ1-5	CASSLGDRGWNQPQHF	TGTGCCAGCAGCTTGGGAGACAGGGGATGGAATCAGCCCCAGCATTTT
-	TRBV2	TRBD1	TRBJ2-5	CATGQGRETQYF	TGTGCCACTGGACAGGGGAGGGAGACCCAGTACTTC
few	TRBV28	-	TRBJ2-5	CASRRRQVGQETQYF	TGTGCCAGCAGGAGGAGACAGGTGGGCCAAGAGACCCAGTACTTC
-	TRBV2	-	TRBJ2-2	CASSENWSNTGELFF	TGTGCCAGCAGTGAAAACTGGTCGAACACCGGGGAGCTGTTTTTT
-	TRBV9	TRBD1	TRBJ2-7	CASSVATGESYEQYF	TGTGCCAGCAGCGTAGCTACAGGGGAATCGTACGAGCAGTACTTC
-	TRBV5-5	-	TRBJ2-7	CASSLAVTNYEQYF	TGTGCCAGCAGCTTGGCAGTTACCAACTACGAGCAGTACTTC
-	TRBV11-2	-	TRBJ1-1	CASSPSRGTEAFF	TGTGCCAGCAGCCCTAGTCGAGGGACTGAAGCTTTCTTT
-	TRBV5-5	-	TRBJ1-4	CASSYLEGRNEKLFF	TGTGCCAGCAGCTACCTGGAGGGGAGGAATGAAAAACTGTTTTTT
once	TRBV19	-	TRBJ2-5	CASSIAHRVGETQYF	TGTGCCAGTAGTATAGCCCACAGGGTCGGGGAGACCCAGTACTTC
-	TRBV5-1	-	TRBJ2-7	CASSFSYEQYF	TGCGCCAGCAGCTTTTCCTACGAGCAGTACTTC
-	TRBV7-8	TRBD1	TRBJ1-4	CAGSLETGKRVNEKLFF	TGTGCCGGCAGCTTGGAGACAGGGAAAAGGGTTAATGAAAAACTGTTTTTT
few	TRBV6-5	-	TRBJ2-7	CASRLVPSSYEQYF	TGTGCCAGCAGATTAGTTCCGAGCTCCTACGAGCAGTACTTC
once	TRBV11-3	-	TRBJ2-5	CASSSGVGPKNFQYF	TGTGCCAGCAGTTCCGGGGTCGGGCCCAAAAACTTCCAGTACTTC
-	TRBV5-1	-	TRBJ1-4	CASSLAQGANEKLFF	TGCGCCAGCAGCTTGGCACAGGGCGCGAATGAAAAACTGTTTTTT
-	TRBV29-1	-	TRBJ2-2	CSFRRASSAGELFF	TGCAGCTTCCGGAGGGCTAGTTCCGCCGGGGAGCTGTTTTTT
-	TRBV5-8	-	TRBJ1-3	CASSSEWGLGNTIYF	TGTGCCAGCAGCTCCGAGTGGGGGCTAGGAAACACCATATATTTT